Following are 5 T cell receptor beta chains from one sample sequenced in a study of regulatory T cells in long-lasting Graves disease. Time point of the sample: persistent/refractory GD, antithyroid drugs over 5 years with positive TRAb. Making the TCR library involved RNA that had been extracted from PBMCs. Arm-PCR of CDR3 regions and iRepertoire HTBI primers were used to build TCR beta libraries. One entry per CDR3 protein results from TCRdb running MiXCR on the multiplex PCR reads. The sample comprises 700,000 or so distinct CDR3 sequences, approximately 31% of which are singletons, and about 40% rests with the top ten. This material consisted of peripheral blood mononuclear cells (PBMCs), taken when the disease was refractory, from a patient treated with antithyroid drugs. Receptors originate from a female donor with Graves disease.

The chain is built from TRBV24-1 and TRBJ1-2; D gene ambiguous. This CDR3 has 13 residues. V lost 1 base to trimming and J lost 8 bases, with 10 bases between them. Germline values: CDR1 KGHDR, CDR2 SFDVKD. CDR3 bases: TGTGCCACCAGTGATTTTAACCAGGAGGGCTACACCTTC. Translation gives CATSDFNQEGYTF.

CDR3 nucleotide sequence: TGTGCCAGCAGCTCACACCTGTACCAAGAGACCCAGTACTTC. Its translation is CASSSHLYQETQYF. The rearrangement links TRBV9 to TRBJ2-5, with D unclear. The V and J ends lost 4 bases and 0 bases respectively, with 10 bases between them. This CDR3 is 14 amino acids long. The germline V gene has CDR1 SGDLS and CDR2 YYNGEE.

As DNA, the CDR3 is TGTGCCAGTAGTCAGACATTCACTCAGCCCCAGCATTTT. Translating it yields CASSQTFTQPQHF. The V call is TRBV19, the J call TRBJ1-5; D call uncertain. Germline V lookup: CDR1 LNHDA, CDR2 SQIVND (reference sequence). Trimming pared 5 bases from V and 6 bases from J, leaving 11 bases between. The CDR3 spans 13 residues.

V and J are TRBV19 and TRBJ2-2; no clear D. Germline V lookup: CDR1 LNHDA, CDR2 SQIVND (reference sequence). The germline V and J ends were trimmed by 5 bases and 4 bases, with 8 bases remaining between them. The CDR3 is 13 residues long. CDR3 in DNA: TGTGCCAGTAGTTACCTTATCACCGGGGAGCTGTTTTTT. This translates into CASSYLITGELFF.

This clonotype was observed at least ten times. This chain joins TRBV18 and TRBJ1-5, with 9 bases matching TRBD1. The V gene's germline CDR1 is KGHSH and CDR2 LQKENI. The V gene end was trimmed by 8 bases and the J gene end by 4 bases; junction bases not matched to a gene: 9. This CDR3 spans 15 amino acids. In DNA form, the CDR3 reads TGTGCCAGCAGCCCTCGACAGGGGGGAAATCAGCCCCAGCATTTT. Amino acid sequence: CASSPRQGGNQPQHF.